These 13 T cell receptor beta chains share one sample of origin, sequenced in a study of blood T cell repertoires in COVID-19. Profiled with immunoSEQ multiplex PCR; TCRdb holds only in-frame clones, not every one. This sample carries 55,000 to 75,000 clones, 70% to 85% of them seen once, and the ten largest clones take 28%. Sequences were obtained from peripheral blood. The receptor source for this set is a man between 65 and 80 years old with acute or convalescent COVID-19.

This chain links TRBV19 with TRBJ2-1; 8 positions agree with TRBD2. Unmatched junction bases numbered 7, after V lost 7 bases and J lost 5 bases. The CDR3 totals 14 residues. Germline-derived CDR1 and CDR2 are LNHDA and SQIVND (reference sequence). In DNA form, the CDR3 reads TGTGCCAGTACGCTACGGGAGGGCGACAATGAGCAGTTCTTC. Amino acid sequence: CASTLREGDNEQFF. Combining the CDR3 with reference TRBV19 and TRBJ2-1 gives the whole variable domain DGGITQSPKYLFRKEGQNVTLSCEQNLNHDAMYWYRQDPGQGLRLIYYSQIVNDFQKGDIAEGYSVSREKKESFPLTVTSAQKNPTAFYLCASTLREGDNEQFFGPGTRLTVL.

The CDR3 bases are TGTGCCAGCAGCCAAGATTTAAGGGGAGAAGCTTTCTTT. This encodes CASSQDLRGEAFF. This sequence joins TRBV14 and TRBJ1-1; a possible D gene is TRBD1 (5 bases). Trimming took off 0 bases at V and 8 bases at J, with 10 bases between the two ends. From germline, CDR1 is SGHDN and CDR2 FVKESK. The length of the CDR3 is 13 residues.

The chain has TRBV11-3 and TRBJ2-7; 10 bases are a match to TRBD2. Germline V gene sequence: CDR1 SGHNT, CDR2 YENEEA. V lost 5 bases, J lost 7 bases, and 8 bases stayed unmatched. This CDR3 is built from 14 residues. The CDR3: CASSPAGGSMEQYF. In nucleotides, the CDR3 is TGTGCCAGCAGCCCAGCGGGAGGGTCTATGGAGCAGTACTTC. Full variable domain (missing parts from reference TRBV11-3 and TRBJ2-7): EAGVVQSPRYKIIEKKQPVAFWCNPISGHNTLYWYLQNLGQGPELLIRYENEEAVDDSQLPKDRFSAERLKGVDSTLKIQPAELGDSAVYLCASSPAGGSMEQYFGPGTRLTVT.

The chain links TRBV28 to TRBJ2-7, with D perhaps matching TRBD2 (6 bases). This CDR3 comprises 13 residues. The germline gives CDR1 MDHEN, CDR2 SYDVKM. V lost 6 bases and J 4 bases, leaving 13 bases between the germline ends. Written as DNA, the CDR3 is TGTGCCAGCAGCTTCCCGGGAGATTACGAGCAGTACTTC. This translates into CASSFPGDYEQYF.

The chain has TRBV12-3 or TRBV12-4 and TRBJ2-1; D is unresolved. The V end lost 3 bases, the J end lost 3 bases, and 3 bases lay between the germline ends. This CDR3 has 12 residues. CDR3 bases: TGTGCCAGCAGTTTTAACTACAATGAGCAGTTCTTC. Its protein is CASSFNYNEQFF.

This chain links TRBV4-3 with TRBJ2-2, with TRBD2 matching over 7 bases. There are 17 residues in the CDR3. Germline V gene lookup returns CDR1 LGHNA and CDR2 YSLEER. The ends lost 4 bases at V and 2 bases at J; junction bases unmatched: 10. In DNA, the CDR3 is TGCGCCAGCAGCCCCCAGGGAGGGACTGCAAACACCGGGGAGCTGTTTTTT. Its translation is CASSPQGGTANTGELFF.

This clone turned up a few times. The gene calls are TRBV28 and TRBJ2-5, with 9 bases aligning to TRBD1. Germline CDR1 reads MDHEN; CDR2 reads SYDVKM. The CDR3 extends over 15 amino acids. V lost 6 bases and J lost 1; bases outside the gene matches: 6. The CDR3 region is CASRGGDRAQETQYF. For the CDR3, the DNA is TGTGCCAGCAGGGGGGGGGACAGGGCCCAAGAGACCCAGTACTTC.

This clone was recorded only once. The rearrangement joins TRBV4-1 to TRBJ1-3; D might be TRBD1 (6 bases). The germline V gene encodes CDR1 MGHRA and CDR2 YSYEKL. V was trimmed by 4 bases and J by 5 bases, leaving 18 bases between them. The CDR3 is made up of 16 amino acids. The CDR3 reads CASSLGRGRQRNTIYF. The CDR3 bases are TGCGCCAGCAGCCTTGGCAGGGGTAGACAAAGAAACACCATATATTTT.

The V gene is TRBV28, the J gene TRBJ1-1; D not resolved. Between the trimmed V and J ends, which lost 1 base and 4 bases, there was a span of 13 bases. CDR3 length: 15 residues. Germline lookup yields CDR1 MDHEN and CDR2 SYDVKM. This CDR3 is CASSLSGLRFTEAFF. CDR3 in DNA: TGTGCCAGCAGTTTATCGGGTCTTCGGTTCACTGAAGCTTTCTTT.

The CDR3 loop is CASSPKTGHTGELFF. CDR3 bases: TGTGCCAGCAGCCCGAAGACAGGGCACACCGGGGAGCTGTTTTTT. This rearrangement joins TRBV7-8 to TRBJ2-2; TRBD1 agrees at 7 bases. Germline CDR1 reads SGHVS; CDR2 reads FQNEAQ. The CDR3 contains 15 residues. V shed 5 bases, J shed 3 bases, and the junction held 6 bases outside the gene matches.

The V call is TRBV10-3, the J call TRBJ2-1, with TRBD1 matching over 8 bases. J lost 7 bases, V lost 10 bases, and 3 bases had no gene match. Germline CDR1 reads ENHRY; CDR2 reads SYGVKD. This CDR3 region has 11 residues. The CDR3 here is CATGTGNEQFF. In DNA form, the CDR3 reads TGTGCCACGGGGACAGGAAATGAGCAGTTCTTC.

In this sample, this clone turned up once. The chain carries TRBV7-2 and TRBJ1-1, with unresolved D. Trimming took off 1 base at V and 6 bases at J, with 12 bases between the two ends. The CDR3 length is 14 residues. Germline V gene lookup returns CDR1 SGHTA and CDR2 FQGNSA. The CDR3: CASSLGAPSPEAFF. For the CDR3, the DNA is TGTGCCAGCAGCTTAGGGGCCCCGTCGCCTGAAGCTTTCTTT.

V gene TRBV5-1 combines with J gene TRBJ2-5; tentatively, D is TRBD2 (6 bases). The CDR3 sequence is 15 residues long. Germline V gene lookup returns CDR1 SGHRS and CDR2 YFSETQ. The V gene lost 3 bases and the J gene lost 2 bases, with 14 bases spanning the gap. CDR3 DNA sequence: TGCGCCAGCAGCTCCCCCCGGGCGGGACAAGAGACCCAGTACTTC. Translation: CASSSPRAGQETQYF.